The 18 T cell receptor beta chains reported below all come from one sample, sequenced in a study of blood T cell repertoires in COVID-19. This table comes from immunoSEQ multiplex PCR, and its TCRdb copy is limited to in-frame clones, with some not included. The sample contains 150,000 to 200,000 clones, around 83% of which appear only once. The sequenced sample was peripheral blood. These receptors were obtained from a human donor in a cohort sampled during active COVID-19.

This chain links TRBV7-8 with TRBJ2-6; tentative D call: TRBD2 (5 bases). Per the germline V gene, CDR1 is SGHVS and CDR2 is FQNEAQ. The CDR3 is 17 residues long. Trimming left V 1 base short and J 0 bases short, with 10 bases between. In nucleotides, the CDR3 is TGTGCCAGCAGCTTAGTTGCTAGCAGCTCTGGGGCCAACGTCCTGACTTTC. Its translation is CASSLVASSSGANVLTF. Full variable domain (remainder filled in from reference TRBV7-8 and TRBJ2-6): GAGVSQSPRYKVAKRGQDVALRCDPISGHVSLFWYQQALGQGPEFLTYFQNEAQLDKSGLPSDRFFAERPEGSVSTLKIQRTQQEDSAVYLCASSLVASSSGANVLTFGAGSRLTVL.

This clone has only one observation. The V and J genes are TRBV2 and TRBJ2-5; D might be TRBD1 (6 bases). CDR1 is SNHLY and CDR2 is FYNNEI in the germline V gene. The CDR3 contains 13 residues. V was pared by 8 bases and J by 5 bases, with 15 bases between. CDR3 region: CASEGGARETQYF. The CDR3 DNA reads as TGTGCCAGCGAAGGGGGAGCCCGGGAGACCCAGTACTTC.

This chain uses TRBV27 with TRBJ1-2; no reliable D call. Trimming left V 1 base short and J 4 bases short, with 10 bases between. This CDR3 region has 14 residues. Germline V lookup: CDR1 MNHEY, CDR2 SMNVEV (reference sequence). The DNA for the CDR3 is TGTGCCAGCAGTTTATACGCGGGTGCCTATGGCTACACCTTC. It codes for CASSLYAGAYGYTF.

This chain connects TRBV9 to TRBJ2-7; D perhaps matches TRBD2 (6 bases). From germline, CDR1 is SGDLS and CDR2 YYNGEE. This CDR3 is built from 15 residues. Trimming cost V 1 base and J 4 bases, with 15 bases left between them. The CDR3 DNA reads as TGTGCCAGCAGCGTATCTCAGGTGGGGGGTTACGAGCAGTACTTC. Residues: CASSVSQVGGYEQYF. The full variable domain, its missing parts supplied by reference TRBV9 and TRBJ2-7, is DSGVTQTPKHLITATGQRVTLRCSPRSGDLSVYWYQQSLDQGLQFLIQYYNGEERAKGNILERFSAQQFPDLHSELNLSSLELGDSALYFCASSVSQVGGYEQYFGPGTRLTVT.

The V and J genes are TRBV28 and TRBJ1-1; TRBD1 might be the D (5 bases). V was pared by 5 bases and J by 1 base, with 11 bases between. Germline V gives CDR1 MDHEN, CDR2 SYDVKM. The CDR3 covers 14 residues. CDR3 bases: TGTGCCAGCAGTCCTGGGGGGTCGAACACTGAAGCTTTCTTT. Translating it yields CASSPGGSNTEAFF.

This clone was seen only a few times. The chain recombines TRBV7-2 with TRBJ1-1; 8 bases line up with TRBD1. V was pared by 1 base and J by 3 bases, with 10 bases of the junction left unmatched. Looked up from germline, CDR1 is SGHTA and CDR2 is FQGNSA. CDR3 length equals 17 residues. The CDR3 sequence: CASSLVPGGGWHTEAFF. The CDR3 DNA follows: TGTGCCAGCAGCTTAGTACCAGGGGGCGGGTGGCACACTGAAGCTTTCTTT.

The rearrangement uses TRBV19 and TRBJ2-7; a weak D match, TRBD1 (6 bases). Germline V gene sequence: CDR1 LNHDA, CDR2 SQIVND (reference sequence). The CDR3 consists of 15 residues. V was pared by 5 bases and J by 4 bases, with 18 bases between. The CDR3 sequence is CASSSTGTNIYEQYF. The CDR3 bases are TGTGCCAGTAGTTCGACCGGGACAAATATTTACGAGCAGTACTTC.

J is TRBJ2-1 and V is TRBV5-4; perhaps TRBD2 as D (7 bases). The ends were cut back, 2 bases at V and 5 bases at J, with 14 bases in the middle. The CDR3 is made up of 15 amino acids. CDR1 and CDR2 (germline): SGHNT, YYREEE (reference sequence). The CDR3, as DNA: TGTGCCAGCAGCTTAGGGGGGGCTGGAAACAATGAGCAGTTCTTC. Amino acid sequence: CASSLGGAGNNEQFF.

The J gene is TRBJ2-3, the V gene TRBV3-1 (or the pseudogene TRBV3-2); D might be TRBD1 (5 bases). CDR1 LGHDT and CDR2 YNNKEL come from the germline V gene (reference sequence). The CDR3 is 14 residues long. V was shortened by 1 base and J by 5 bases, with 10 bases between the two germline ends. CDR3 residues: CASSQGGRGDTQYF. The CDR3 nucleotides are TGTGCCAGCAGCCAAGGAGGTAGGGGAGATACGCAGTATTTT.

The gene calls are TRBV25-1 and TRBJ1-2; a possible D gene is TRBD1 (6 bases). This CDR3 has 14 residues. Trimming cost V 2 bases and J 6 bases, with 13 bases left between them. CDR1 is MGHDK and CDR2 is SYGVNS in the germline V gene. For the CDR3, the DNA is TGTGCCAGCAGTGAAGGCAGGGGTGGGGATGGCTACACCTTC. Amino acids: CASSEGRGGDGYTF.

The CDR3 protein is CASSLEGAYEQYF. CDR3 coding DNA: TGTGCCAGCAGCTTGGAGGGGGCCTACGAGCAGTACTTC. The chain combines TRBV5-6 with TRBJ2-7; tentative D call: TRBD1 (6 bases). Looked up from germline, CDR1 is SGHDT and CDR2 is YYEEEE. The CDR3 consists of 13 residues. V lost 0 bases to trimming and J lost 2 bases, with 6 bases between them.

The rearrangement joins TRBV4-3 to TRBJ2-7; 7 nucleotides agree with TRBD2. Trimming removed 1 base from V and 0 bases from J; junction bases left unmatched: 3. This CDR3 is 15 amino acids long. CDR1 is LGHNA and CDR2 is YSLEER in the germline V gene. CDR3 in DNA: TGCGCCAGCAGCCAAGTGCGGGGGAGCTCCTACGAGCAGTACTTC. Translation gives CASSQVRGSSYEQYF.

The chain is built from TRBV24-1 and TRBJ2-2, with D perhaps matching TRBD2 (5 bases). Germline loops: CDR1 KGHDR, CDR2 SFDVKD. The CDR3 spans 15 residues. V gave up 3 bases and J gave up 5 bases, with 12 bases separating them. CDR3 DNA sequence: TGTGCCACCAGTGATCCCGGACGGGGAACCGGGGAGCTGTTTTTT. It codes for CATSDPGRGTGELFF.

At least ten counts were recorded for this clone. The same CDR3 arises from other DNA sequences in this sample as well. J is TRBJ1-2 and V is TRBV19, with a weak D call TRBD1 (5 bases). Germline values: CDR1 LNHDA, CDR2 SQIVND (reference sequence). Trimming pared 5 bases from V and 3 bases from J, leaving 13 bases between. The CDR3 is 14 amino acids. CDR3 amino acids: CASSPDRTYYGYTF. The CDR3 DNA reads as TGTGCCAGTAGTCCCGACAGAACCTACTATGGCTACACCTTC.

The chain has TRBV7-8 and TRBJ2-7; D remains ambiguous. Trimming pared 1 base from V and 0 bases from J, leaving 16 bases between. CDR3 length equals 17 residues. Germline V gene lookup returns CDR1 SGHVS and CDR2 FQNEAQ. CDR3 residues: CASSLGLLLRNSYEQYF. CDR3 bases: TGTGCCAGCAGCTTAGGTTTATTGTTGCGGAACTCCTACGAGCAGTACTTC. Full variable domain (rest looked up from reference TRBV7-8 and TRBJ2-7): GAGVSQSPRYKVAKRGQDVALRCDPISGHVSLFWYQQALGQGPEFLTYFQNEAQLDKSGLPSDRFFAERPEGSVSTLKIQRTQQEDSAVYLCASSLGLLLRNSYEQYFGPGTRLTVT.

This sequence joins TRBV3-1 (or the pseudogene TRBV3-2) and TRBJ2-7; 11 positions match TRBD2. This CDR3 is 16 amino acids long. Germline loops: CDR1 LGHDT, CDR2 YNNKEL (reference sequence). With V trimmed by 2 bases and J by 3 bases, 6 bases remained unmatched. As DNA, the CDR3 is TGTGCCAGCAGCCAATCTTTAGGACTAGCGGGCTACGAGCAGTACTTC. This sequence encodes CASSQSLGLAGYEQYF.

V gene TRBV5-1 combines with J gene TRBJ1-5; weak D call: TRBD1 (6 bases). The V end lost 2 bases, the J end lost 1 base, and 10 bases lay between the germline ends. Germline CDR1 and CDR2: SGHRS and YFSETQ. There are 15 residues in the CDR3. The CDR3 DNA reads TGCGCCAGCAGCTTAAGAGGGGGAAGCAATCAGCCCCAGCATTTT. It yields the protein CASSLRGGSNQPQHF.

J is TRBJ1-1 and V is TRBV19; D gene unclear. The CDR3 length is 15 residues. V lost 5 bases to trimming and J lost 0 bases, with 13 bases between them. Per the germline V gene, CDR1 is LNHDA and CDR2 is SQIVND (reference sequence). The CDR3 DNA follows: TGTGCCAGTAGTTCCCCGGGTTTTATGAACACTGAAGCTTTCTTT. It specifies CASSSPGFMNTEAFF.